The 2 T cell receptor beta chains below come from one sample, sequenced in a study of T cell changes during pregnancy in multiple sclerosis. Assay: immunoSEQ multiplex PCR; the TCRdb copy retains only in-frame clones and omits some. The sample lists tens of thousands of clones; roughly 90% were seen once. The sequenced sample was CD8+ T cells from peripheral blood mononuclear cells, obtained before pregnancy. The receptors stem from a female donor with multiple sclerosis, enrolled in a pregnancy study.

DNA of the CDR3: TGTGCCAGCAGTCCAGGGACAGGTCCAGATACGCAGTATTTT. Its translation: CASSPGTGPDTQYF. This chain links TRBV27 with TRBJ2-3; 8 bases fit TRBD1. Germline CDR1 MNHEY, CDR2 SMNVEV (reference sequence). J gave up 4 bases and V 5 bases, and 5 bases lay outside the gene matches. The CDR3 length is 14 residues.

The chain is built from TRBV9 and TRBJ1-2; 10 nucleotides match TRBD1. Trimming at V came to 4 bases and at J to 4 bases, leaving 7 bases not matched to a gene. Germline lookup yields CDR1 SGDLS and CDR2 YYNGEE. The CDR3 extends over 15 amino acids. The CDR3 coding sequence is TGTGCCAGCAGCCCGGGGACAGGGGCCGGCTATGGCTACACCTTC. Protein: CASSPGTGAGYGYTF.